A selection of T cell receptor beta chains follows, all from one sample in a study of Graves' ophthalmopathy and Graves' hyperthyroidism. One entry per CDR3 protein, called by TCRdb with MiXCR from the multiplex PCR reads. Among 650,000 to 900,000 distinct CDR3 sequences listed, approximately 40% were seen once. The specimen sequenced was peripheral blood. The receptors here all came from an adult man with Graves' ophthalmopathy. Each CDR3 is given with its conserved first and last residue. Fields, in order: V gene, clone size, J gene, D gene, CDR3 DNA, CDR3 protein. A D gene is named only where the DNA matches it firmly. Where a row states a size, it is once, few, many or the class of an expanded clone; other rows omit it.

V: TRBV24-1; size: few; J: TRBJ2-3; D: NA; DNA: TGTGCCACCAGTGATGAGCCCGGGACTAGCACAGATACGCAGTATTTT; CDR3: CATSDEPGTSTDTQYF
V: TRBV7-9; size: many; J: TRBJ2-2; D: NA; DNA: TGTGCCAGCAGCTGGGCGAGCGACACCGGGGAGCTGTTTTTT; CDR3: CASSWASDTGELFF
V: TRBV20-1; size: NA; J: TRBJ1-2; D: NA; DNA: TGCAGTGGGGGGGGGGACATCGGCTATGGCTACACCTTC; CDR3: CSGGGDIGYGYTF
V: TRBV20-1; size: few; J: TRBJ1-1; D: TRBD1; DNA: TGCAGTGCTAGGGGTGGGACAGGGGACACTGAAGCTTTCTTT; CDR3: CSARGGTGDTEAFF
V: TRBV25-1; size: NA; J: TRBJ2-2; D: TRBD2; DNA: TGTGCCAGCAGTTTAATGACTAGCGGGAGGGTGGGGGAGCTGTTTTTT; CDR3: CASSLMTSGRVGELFF
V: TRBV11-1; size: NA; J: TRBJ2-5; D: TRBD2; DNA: TGTGCCAGCAGCTCCCCTCCAGGACTAGCGGGAGTCTGGGAGACCCAGTACTTC; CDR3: CASSSPPGLAGVWETQYF
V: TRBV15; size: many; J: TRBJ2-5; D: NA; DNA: TGTGCCACCAGCAGAGATTTAAAAGAGACCCAGTACTTC; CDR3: CATSRDLKETQYF
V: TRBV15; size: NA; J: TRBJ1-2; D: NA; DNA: TGTGCCACCAGCAGAGGGGCGATTTTCTATGGCTACACCTTC; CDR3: CATSRGAIFYGYTF
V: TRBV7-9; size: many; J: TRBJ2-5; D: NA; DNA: TGTGCCAGCAGCTTACGAGGGAAAGAGACCCAGTACTTC; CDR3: CASSLRGKETQYF
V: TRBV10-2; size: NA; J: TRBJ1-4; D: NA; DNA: TGCGCCAGCAGTGATGTAAGGGAAACTAATGAAAAACTGTTTTTT; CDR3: CASSDVRETNEKLFF
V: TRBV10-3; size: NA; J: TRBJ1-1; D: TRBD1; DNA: TGTGCCACGCGGTCAGGGGGTACTGAAGCTTTCTTT; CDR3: CATRSGGTEAFF
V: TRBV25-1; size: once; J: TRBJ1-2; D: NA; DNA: TGTGCCAGCAGTGAACAGGGACGGGTTGGCTACACCTTC; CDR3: CASSEQGRVGYTF
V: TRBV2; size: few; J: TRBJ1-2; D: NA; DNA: TGTGCCAGCAGAGCGGCCTATGGCTACACCTTC; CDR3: CASRAAYGYTF
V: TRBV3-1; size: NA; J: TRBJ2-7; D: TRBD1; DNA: TGTGCCAGCAGCCCTGGACAGGGCTTATCGTGGGAGCAGTACTTC; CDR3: CASSPGQGLSWEQYF
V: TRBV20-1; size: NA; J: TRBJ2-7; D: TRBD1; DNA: TGCAGTGCTGTCGAACGGGACAGGTCCTACGAGCAGTACTTC; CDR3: CSAVERDRSYEQYF
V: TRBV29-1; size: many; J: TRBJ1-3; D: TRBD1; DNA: TGCAGCGTCCACCGACAGGGAGAGAATGGAAACACCATATATTTT; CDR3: CSVHRQGENGNTIYF